This TCR beta chain was retrieved from a study of Ad26.COV2.S vaccination and SARS-CoV-2 variants. From germline, CDR1 is MGHDK and CDR2 SYGVNS. This CDR3 is built from 15 residues. V shed 1 base and J shed 7 bases, with 14 bases lying between them. Produced via immunoSEQ multiplex PCR; TCRdb's table is partial and in-frame only. The repertoire holds hundreds of thousands of clones, with about 91% as singletons. The source is a human donor who had recovered from COVID-19. The genes are TRBV25-1 and TRBJ1-5; no clear D gene. Sequenced material: peripheral blood, taken after recovery from COVID-19. CDR3 nucleotide sequence: TGTGCCAGCAGTGAATCTGGAAACAGTTTGCAGCCCCAGCATTTT. This codes for CASSESGNSLQPQHF.